The clone carrying this T cell receptor (beta chain) was seen a handful of times. Original analysis: Cell counts per sample came from amplifying reference gene primers. Assay used: immunoSEQ multiplex PCR; TCRdb lists only in-frame clones, some missing. V and J calls and clone size are as listed in that table; D and trimming were resolved from the DNA. In the table there are around 160,000 clones, approximately 83% of which are singletons. The data are from a study of blood T cell repertoires in COVID-19. Those enrolled in Seattle joined during active infection and were followed longitudinally afterward. V was cut by 2 bases and J by 0 bases, with 5 bases left in between. The CDR3 totals 14 residues. The germline gives CDR1 SGHVS, CDR2 FQNEAQ.

The sequencing input was peripheral blood. The TCR comes from a woman aged 55-70 years with COVID-19, enrolled during active disease. The chain recombines TRBV7-8 with TRBJ1-5; D gene ambiguous. The CDR3, as DNA: TGTGCCAGCAGCTTACAGGTTAGCAATCAGCCCCAGCATTTT. It specifies CASSLQVSNQPQHF.